These T cell receptor beta chains were read from a single sample in a study of blood T cell repertoires in COVID-19. Sequencing used immunoSEQ multiplex PCR; TCRdb keeps in-frame clones, though not all of them. The sample consists of roughly 250,000 clones, more than 75% of them appearing once. The sequenced material came from peripheral blood. These receptors were obtained from a woman aged 40 to 50 who had recovered from COVID-19. CDR3s include the opening cysteine and the closing phenylalanine or tryptophan. D genes are given only for firm matches. Some rows mark clone size as missing; the rest say once, few, many or name a class of expanded clone.

clone_size j_call d_call v_call cdr3_aa cdr3_nt
NA TRBJ2-2 TRBD2 TRBV27 CASSSGGGSGRAPNTGELFF TGTGCCAGCAGTTCAGGTGGGGGCAGCGGGAGGGCCCCGAACACCGGGGAGCTGTTTTTT
NA TRBJ1-1 NA TRBV6-5 CASSPGQMNTEAFF TGTGCCAGCAGTCCTGGACAAATGAACACTGAAGCTTTCTTT
NA TRBJ1-5 NA TRBV14 CASSPGGKEGQPQHF TGTGCCAGCAGCCCTGGAGGCAAGGAGGGTCAGCCCCAGCATTTT
NA TRBJ1-1 NA TRBV3-1/TRBV3-2 CASSQDYRGGNTEAFF TGTGCCAGCAGCCAAGATTATAGGGGGGGCAACACTGAAGCTTTCTTT
NA TRBJ1-5 NA TRBV27 CASSFAPAGQPQHF TGTGCCAGCAGTTTTGCCCCGGCCGGGCAGCCCCAGCATTTT
NA TRBJ2-5 TRBD1 TRBV2 CASSEGGTGQETQYF TGTGCCAGCAGTGAAGGGGGGACAGGTCAAGAGACCCAGTACTTC
NA TRBJ1-3 NA TRBV14 CASSQGSRRDLRGNTIYF TGTGCCAGCAGCCAAGGAAGCCGGAGGGATTTAAGGGGAAACACCATATATTTT
NA TRBJ2-5 TRBD2 TRBV30 CAWTTSGAQYF TGTGCCTGGACGACTAGCGGGGCCCAGTACTTC
few TRBJ1-2 TRBD1 TRBV7-3 CASSLLTGGGYTF TGTGCCAGCAGCTTACTGACAGGGGGTGGCTACACCTTC
NA TRBJ1-1 NA TRBV24-1 CATRGGTYNTEAFF TGTGCCACCCGGGGGGGGACATACAACACTGAAGCTTTCTTT
NA TRBJ1-2 NA TRBV6-5 CASSPRWYGYTF TGTGCCAGCAGCCCCCGGTGGTATGGCTACACCTTC
NA TRBJ1-1 TRBD1 TRBV12-3/TRBV12-4 CASRRGPLYEAFF TGTGCCAGCAGAAGGGGGCCTCTCTATGAAGCTTTCTTT
NA TRBJ1-3 TRBD1 TRBV29-1 CGTGVSGNTIYF TGCGGTACAGGGGTGTCTGGAAACACCATATATTTT
NA TRBJ2-1 TRBD2 TRBV9 CASSPAAPGLAGEQFF TGTGCCAGCAGCCCGGCGGCCCCGGGACTAGCGGGGGAGCAGTTCTTC
NA TRBJ1-3 NA TRBV30 CAWSAADRLSGNTIYF TGTGCCTGGAGCGCCGCGGACAGACTTTCTGGAAACACCATATATTTT
NA TRBJ2-6 TRBD1 TRBV15 CATSRGTVRGNVLTF TGTGCCACCAGCAGGGGGACAGTCCGGGGCAACGTCCTGACTTTC
NA TRBJ1-6 TRBD1 TRBV2 CASSRDRGQRGSPLHF TGTGCCAGCAGCCGGGACAGGGGGCAACGAGGCTCACCCCTCCACTTT
few TRBJ2-7 NA TRBV11-2 CASSFGRDEQYF TGTGCCAGCAGCTTCGGCCGGGACGAGCAGTACTTC
NA TRBJ1-1 NA TRBV30 CAWREDSKNTEAFF TGTGCCTGGCGGGAGGACAGCAAGAACACTGAAGCTTTCTTT
NA TRBJ1-3 NA TRBV6-5 CASRRGSGNTIYF TGTGCCAGCAGGCGGGGGTCTGGAAACACCATATATTTT
NA TRBJ2-3 NA TRBV18 CASSPRGGTDTQYF TGTGCCAGCTCACCCAGGGGTGGCACAGATACGCAGTATTTT
few TRBJ1-1 NA TRBV10-1 CASQNRVNTEAFF TGCGCCAGCCAAAACAGGGTGAACACTGAAGCTTTCTTT
NA TRBJ1-5 NA TRBV14 CASSPRGNQPQHF TGTGCCAGCAGCCCGCGGGGGAATCAGCCCCAGCATTTT
NA TRBJ2-7 NA TRBV14 CASSQKWQSEQYF TGTGCCAGCAGCCAAAAGTGGCAGTCCGAGCAGTACTTC
NA TRBJ2-1 TRBD2 TRBV7-9 CASSSERERGNEQFF TGTGCCAGCAGCTCAGAGCGGGAGCGCGGCAATGAGCAGTTCTTC
NA TRBJ1-4 NA TRBV18 CASSPPGSPATNEKLFF TGTGCCAGCTCACCACCGGGCAGCCCGGCGACTAATGAAAAACTGTTTTTT
NA TRBJ1-2 TRBD1 TRBV6-2/TRBV6-3 CASSPGTAANYGYTF TGTGCCAGCAGCCCGGGGACAGCAGCTAACTATGGCTACACCTTC
NA TRBJ1-5 NA TRBV19 CASSIGTSPQHF TGTGCCAGTAGTATAGGAACATCGCCCCAGCATTTT
NA TRBJ1-5 NA TRBV2 CASSEQGLVYQPQHF TGTGCCAGCAGTGAACAGGGCCTGGTATATCAGCCCCAGCATTTT
NA TRBJ2-5 TRBD2 TRBV18 CASSPTSGPIQETQYF TGTGCCAGCTCACCGACTAGCGGGCCGATTCAAGAGACCCAGTACTTC
NA TRBJ1-1 TRBD1 TRBV7-2 CASSLDPGQLNTEAFF TGTGCCAGCAGCTTAGATCCGGGACAGCTGAACACTGAAGCTTTCTTT
NA TRBJ2-3 NA TRBV19 CASSMGQRDTQYF TGTGCCAGTAGTATGGGCCAAAGGGATACGCAGTATTTT
NA TRBJ2-3 NA TRBV24-1 CATSDPRGDTQYF TGTGCCACCAGTGATCCACGGGGGGATACGCAGTATTTT
once TRBJ2-5 NA TRBV10-3 CAISVGSGETQYF TGTGCCATCAGTGTCGGATCGGGGGAGACCCAGTACTTC
few TRBJ2-1 TRBD1 TRBV27 CASRTGTGANEQFF TGTGCCAGCAGAACCGGGACAGGGGCGAATGAGCAGTTCTTC
once TRBJ2-5 NA TRBV3-1/TRBV3-2 CASSQDPSREETQYF TGTGCCAGCAGCCAAGATCCGAGTAGGGAGGAGACCCAGTACTTC
NA TRBJ1-5 NA TRBV27 CASSYSQGHQPQHF TGTGCCAGCAGTTACTCCCAGGGTCATCAGCCCCAGCATTTT
NA TRBJ1-1 NA TRBV14 CASSQQGLPNTEAFF TGTGCCAGCAGCCAACAGGGCCTTCCGAACACTGAAGCTTTCTTT
NA TRBJ2-5 TRBD2 TRBV13 CASSPRGGWGETQYF TGTGCCAGCAGCCCCCGGGGGGGTTGGGGAGAGACCCAGTACTTC
NA TRBJ2-7 NA TRBV30 CAWDRGYYEQYF TGTGCCTGGGACCGGGGATATTACGAGCAGTACTTC
once TRBJ1-6 TRBD1 TRBV14 CASSQRTGVGSYNSPLHF TGTGCCAGCAGCCAGCGGACAGGGGTGGGCTCCTATAATTCACCCCTCCACTTT
NA TRBJ2-1 TRBD2 TRBV11-2 CASSLVPLAGDLRHEQFF TGTGCCAGCAGCTTAGTCCCACTAGCGGGGGACCTCAGGCATGAGCAGTTCTTC
NA TRBJ1-1 TRBD1 TRBV5-1 CASSWQGVNTEAFF TGCGCCAGCAGCTGGCAGGGGGTTAACACTGAAGCTTTCTTT